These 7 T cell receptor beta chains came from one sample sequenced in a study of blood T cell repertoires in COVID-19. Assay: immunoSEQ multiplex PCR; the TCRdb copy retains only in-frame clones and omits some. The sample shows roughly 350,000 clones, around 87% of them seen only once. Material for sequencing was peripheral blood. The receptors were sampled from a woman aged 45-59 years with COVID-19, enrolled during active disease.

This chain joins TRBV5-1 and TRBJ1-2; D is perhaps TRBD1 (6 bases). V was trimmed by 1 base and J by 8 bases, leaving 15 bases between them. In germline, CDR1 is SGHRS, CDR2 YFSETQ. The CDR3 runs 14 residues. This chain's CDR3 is CASSLSAGDGGYTF. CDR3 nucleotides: TGCGCCAGCAGCTTGTCGGCAGGGGACGGCGGCTACACCTTC.

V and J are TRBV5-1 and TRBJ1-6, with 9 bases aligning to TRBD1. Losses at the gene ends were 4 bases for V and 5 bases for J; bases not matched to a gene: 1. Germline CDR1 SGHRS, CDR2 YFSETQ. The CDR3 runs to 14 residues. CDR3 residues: CASSRTGDNSPLHF. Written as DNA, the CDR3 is TGCGCCAGCAGCCGGACAGGGGATAATTCACCCCTCCACTTT.

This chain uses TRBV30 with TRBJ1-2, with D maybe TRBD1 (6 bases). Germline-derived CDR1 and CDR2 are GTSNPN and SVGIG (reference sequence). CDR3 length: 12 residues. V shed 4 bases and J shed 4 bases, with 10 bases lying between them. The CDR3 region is CAWMGASYGYTF. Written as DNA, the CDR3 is TGTGCCTGGATGGGGGCAAGCTATGGCTACACCTTC.

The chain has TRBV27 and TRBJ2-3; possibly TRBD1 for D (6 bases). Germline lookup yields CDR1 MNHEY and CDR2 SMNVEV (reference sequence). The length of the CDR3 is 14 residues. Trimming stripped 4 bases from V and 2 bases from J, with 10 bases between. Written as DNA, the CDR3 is TGTGCCAGCAGTTGGGGGCCAAACACAGATACGCAGTATTTT. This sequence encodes CASSWGPNTDTQYF.

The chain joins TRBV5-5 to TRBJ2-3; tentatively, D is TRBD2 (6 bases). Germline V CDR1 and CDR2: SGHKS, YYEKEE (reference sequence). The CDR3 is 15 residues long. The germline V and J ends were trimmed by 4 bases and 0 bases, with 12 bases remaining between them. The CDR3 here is CASSGGTGSTDTQYF. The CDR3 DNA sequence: TGTGCCAGCAGCGGCGGGACTGGTAGCACAGATACGCAGTATTTT. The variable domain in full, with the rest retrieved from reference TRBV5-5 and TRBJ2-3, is DAGVTQSPTHLIKTRGQQVTLRCSPISGHKSVSWYQQVLGQGPQFIFQYYEKEERGRGNFPDRFSARQFPNYSSELNVNALLLGDSALYLCASSGGTGSTDTQYFGPGTRLTVL.

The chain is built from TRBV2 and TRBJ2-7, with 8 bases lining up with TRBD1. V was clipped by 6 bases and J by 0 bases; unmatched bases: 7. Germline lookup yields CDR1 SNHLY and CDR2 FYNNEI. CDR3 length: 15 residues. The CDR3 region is CASSDDRGSSYEQYF. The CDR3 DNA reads TGTGCCAGCAGCGATGACAGGGGTAGCTCCTACGAGCAGTACTTC.

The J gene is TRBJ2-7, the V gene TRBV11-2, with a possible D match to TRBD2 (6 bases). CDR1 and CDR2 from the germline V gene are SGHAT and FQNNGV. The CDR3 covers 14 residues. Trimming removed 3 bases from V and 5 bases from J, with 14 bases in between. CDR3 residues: CASSFRTISHEQYF. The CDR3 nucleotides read TGTGCCAGCAGCTTTCGGACTATCTCACACGAGCAGTACTTC.